The 11 T cell receptor beta chains reported below all come from one sample, sequenced in a study of blood T cell repertoires in COVID-19. Profiling relied on immunoSEQ multiplex PCR, and the TCRdb table lists in-frame clones only, not all of them. The sample has a few hundred thousand clones, around 87% seen once. Sequencing was done on a sample of peripheral blood. The receptors shown here come from a woman aged 70-85 years with active or convalescent COVID-19.

The rearrangement links TRBV7-2 to TRBJ2-5, with no clear D. Deletions cut 3 bases from V and 2 bases from J, with 7 bases between. CDR3 length: 13 residues. Germline V CDR1 and CDR2: SGHTA, FQGNSA. CDR3 bases: TGTGCCAGCAGCTTCGGAGCGCAAGAGACCCAGTACTTC. Residues: CASSFGAQETQYF.

This clone was counted between two and nine times. The chain links TRBV19 to TRBJ1-4, with a possible D match to TRBD1 (6 bases). Germline lookup yields CDR1 LNHDA and CDR2 SQIVND (reference sequence). V was clipped by 4 bases and J by 8 bases, with 11 bases between them. This CDR3 contains 13 residues. The CDR3: CASSKQGGEKLFF. For the CDR3, the DNA is TGTGCCAGTAGTAAACAGGGAGGGGAAAAACTGTTTTTT. The full variable domain, with the rest looked up from reference TRBV19 and TRBJ1-4, is DGGITQSPKYLFRKEGQNVTLSCEQNLNHDAMYWYRQDPGQGLRLIYYSQIVNDFQKGDIAEGYSVSREKKESFPLTVTSAQKNPTAFYLCASSKQGGEKLFFGSGTQLSVL.

V and J are TRBV7-9 and TRBJ2-7; TRBD1 agrees at 11 bases. CDR3 length: 15 amino acids. Losses at the gene ends were 5 bases for V and 2 bases for J; bases not matched to a gene: 5. Per germline, CDR1 SEHNR and CDR2 FQNEAQ (reference sequence). The CDR3 spells CASSTPGQGAYEQYF. Written as DNA, the CDR3 is TGTGCCAGCAGCACACCGGGACAGGGGGCCTACGAGCAGTACTTC. Full variable domain (missing parts from reference TRBV7-9 and TRBJ2-7): DTGVSQNPRHKITKRGQNVTFRCDPISEHNRLYWYRQTLGQGPEFLTYFQNEAQLEKSRLLSDRFSAERPKGSFSTLEIQRTEQGDSAMYLCASSTPGQGAYEQYFGPGTRLTVT.

The chain links TRBV5-1 to TRBJ1-6, with D uncertain. V gave up 5 bases and J gave up 7 bases, with 7 bases separating them. Per germline, CDR1 SGHRS and CDR2 YFSETQ. This CDR3 is built from 12 residues. The CDR3 spells CASRAPNSPLHF. The CDR3 DNA is TGCGCCAGCAGGGCACCGAATTCACCCCTCCACTTT.

The rearrangement joins TRBV12-3 or TRBV12-4 to TRBJ1-2, with no clear D. The CDR3 spans 12 residues. V was cut by 3 bases and J by 4 bases, with 6 bases left in between. CDR3 region: CASSLRVYGYTF. DNA of the CDR3: TGTGCCAGCAGTTTGCGTGTCTATGGCTACACCTTC.

DNA for the CDR3: TGTGCCAGCTCACCGAGAACGAACACTGAAGCTTTCTTT. Its protein is CASSPRTNTEAFF. The J gene is TRBJ1-1, the V gene TRBV18; D gene unclear. Germline V gene data show CDR1 as KGHSH and CDR2 as LQKENI. Trimming took off 3 bases at V and 1 base at J, with 6 bases between the two ends. The CDR3 extends over 13 amino acids.

As regards this clone: Other nucleotide sequences in the sample specify the same CDR3. V usage is TRBV29-1 and J usage is TRBJ1-2, with 9 bases that match TRBD1. Germline CDR1 is SQVTM and CDR2 is ANQGSEA. The CDR3 is 13 amino acids. The junction had 4 bases not matched to a gene; V was cut back by 6 bases and J by 2 bases. The CDR3, as DNA: TGCAGCGTCCCCGGGACAGGGAACTATGGCTACACCTTC. As protein: CSVPGTGNYGYTF.

This clone was detected a few times. V usage is TRBV6-2 or TRBV6-3 and J usage is TRBJ2-7; 10 bases agree with TRBD1. The CDR3 consists of 14 residues. CDR1 is MNHEY and CDR2 is SVGEGT in the germline V gene. The junction had 9 bases not matched to a gene; V was cut back by 7 bases and J by 6 bases. The CDR3 DNA reads TGTGCCAGCACCCCCTCGGGACAGGGGTCCGAGCAGTACTTC. This gives the protein CASTPSGQGSEQYF.

V usage is TRBV7-2 and J usage is TRBJ2-1; TRBD2 aligns across 9 bases. This CDR3 region has 14 residues. Germline V gene sequence: CDR1 SGHTA, CDR2 FQGNSA. Trimming cost V 5 bases and J 4 bases; bases outside gene matches: 3. CDR3 DNA: TGTGCCAGCAGCCGCGGGGGGGGGTACAATGAGCAGTTCTTC. It yields the protein CASSRGGGYNEQFF.

The chain uses TRBV7-2 and TRBJ2-3, with TRBD2 as a possible D gene (7 bases). The CDR3 totals 15 residues. The V gene's germline CDR1 is SGHTA and CDR2 FQGNSA. The V end was cut by 0 bases, the J end by 4 bases, with 11 bases between. CDR3: CASSLAGGQADTQYF. The DNA of the CDR3 is TGTGCCAGCAGCTTAGCGGGGGGGCAGGCAGATACGCAGTATTTT.

The chain uses TRBV10-1 and TRBJ2-1; 7 nucleotides agree with TRBD2. With 2 bases clipped from V and 2 bases from J, the junction kept 12 bases outside the gene matches. The CDR3 spans 18 residues. Germline values: CDR1 WNHNN, CDR2 SYGVQD (reference sequence). CDR3 loop: CASSEKAGRGIAYNEQFF. CDR3 DNA sequence: TGCGCCAGCAGTGAGAAAGCGGGGCGGGGGATCGCCTACAATGAGCAGTTCTTC.